The present T cell receptor beta chain was sequenced within a study of blood T cell repertoires in COVID-19 (dated by TCRdb to about 2020). For context, the study as a whole: Collaborator samples came from the United States, Italy and Spain and covered acute and convalescent phases of COVID-19. The material from the prospective study consisted of cDNA or gDNA derived from T cells, B-cell-depleted T cells, or PBMCs. Subjects who had been exposed to COVID-19, were actively infected with it, or had recovered from it provided the deeply sampled blood TCRbeta repertoires that made up the dataset. The repertoires were released in a freely available public database meant as a resource for research on the immune response to SARS-CoV-2. Samples were obtained from the ongoing ImmuneRACE study (first 160 participants) and from 1,200 or so subjects provided by 6 global collaborators. The sample metadata nearly always contained a de-identified subject ID, COVID-19 status, age in years and sex. Where available, HLA class I and class II types were obtained from metadata supplied by the sample provider rather than from assay-based typing.

In Seattle, one collaborating source enrolled patients while the infection was active and tracked those patients longitudinally over the course of disease. The collaborating institutions used their own protocols to collect whole blood in K2EDTA tubes. For TCRbeta analysis, collaborator samples were shipped as frozen whole blood, as isolated PBMCs, or as DNA extracted from either sample type. As regards this clone: No cognate antigen has been identified for it. No quality values exist for individual bases; no much larger clone is one base distant.

Trimmed from V: 4 bases; trimmed from J: 4 bases; junction bases lacking a gene match: 8. The CDR3 contains 16 residues, cysteine and phenylalanine counted. The entry retains the CDR3 DNA only, 48 bases that are in frame from base 1. The CDR1 and CDR2 encoded by the germline V gene are SGHDT and YYEEEE. The immunoSEQ Assay, a bias-controlled multiplex PCR, was used to amplify TCRbeta CDR3 regions from genomic DNA. As for how the authors treated the data: The number of nucleated cells in each sample was estimated from the amplification of reference gene primers within the assay. Sequence reads were collapsed and filtered to measure the absolute abundance of every unique TCRbeta CDR3 rearrangement. For each sample, productive Simpson clonality was calculated by taking the square root of Simpson's diversity index across productive rearrangements. The source is immuneACCESS, and TCRdb retained only in-frame sequences with V and J called. Part of the clones is not carried over; for the studies checked, unresolved V genes explain less than half of this, and the remainder is unexplained. That table supplies the V and J calls and clone size; D and trimming were determined from the DNA. For this sample the table gives about 180,000 clones, of which approximately 87% were detected only once. Around 12% of the sample is in the top ten clones.

The paper's findings and limits, for the study overall: The quantity of clinical and demographic metadata differed by source and by participant and was supplied without curation.

This chain joins TRBV5-6 to TRBJ1-5, with 10 central nucleotides matching TRBD1. This TCR derives from a woman in her seventies with COVID-19, enrolled during active disease. Sequenced material: peripheral blood. The DNA sequence is as follows: TGTGCCAGCAGCCCTAGACAGGGGGCGCAAAATCAGCCCCAGCATTTT. Its coded protein is CASSPRQGAQNQPQHF.